This is a list of T cell receptor beta chains from one sample in a study of blood T cell repertoires in COVID-19. TCRdb keeps only in-frame clones here, not all; method: immunoSEQ multiplex PCR. The sample lists more than 140,000 clones, approximately 82% seen once, with 7.2% in the top ten. The sample was peripheral blood. The receptors shown here come from a woman aged 50 to 60 in a cohort sampled during active or convalescent COVID-19. Both conserved end residues are part of each CDR3. Each record gives: V gene, D gene, J gene, clone size, CDR3 DNA, CDR3 protein. The D gene is left open where the match is weak. Not all rows give a size; the values are once, few, many and, for expanded clones, a class.

>TRBV4-1|.|TRBJ1-1|.
TGCGCCAGCAGCCAGAGGGACACTGAAGCTTTCTTT
CASSQRDTEAFF
>TRBV29-1|.|TRBJ2-2|few
TGCAGCGCTCACCGGCAGGCCGGGGAGCTGTTTTTT
CSAHRQAGELFF
>TRBV12-3/TRBV12-4|.|TRBJ1-2|.
TGTGCCAGCAGTTTACCTCCGAGCGATGGCTACACCTTC
CASSLPPSDGYTF
>TRBV6-5|.|TRBJ1-2|.
TGTGCCAGCAGGTCGACGGACGGGGGTGGCTACACCTTC
CASRSTDGGGYTF
>TRBV7-9|.|TRBJ1-5|.
TGTGCCAGCAGCAAAGCGGCAGGTGGTACCAATCAGCCCCAGCATTTT
CASSKAAGGTNQPQHF
>TRBV5-1|.|TRBJ2-7|.
TGCGCCAGCAGGCCGTCGGACAGAAGCTCCTACGAGCAGTACTTC
CASRPSDRSSYEQYF
>TRBV7-6|TRBD2|TRBJ2-5|.
TGTGCCAGCAGCTTAGGAGCTAGCGGGGGGCAAGAGACCCAGTACTTC
CASSLGASGGQETQYF
>TRBV7-9|TRBD1|TRBJ1-1|.
TGTGCCAGCAGCTCCACCCCGTCCCTGCGACAGGGGAGCACTGAAGCTTTCTTT
CASSSTPSLRQGSTEAFF
>TRBV18|.|TRBJ2-7|.
TGTGCCAGCTCACACTCCCCGTACAGGGATACCTACGAGCAGTACTTC
CASSHSPYRDTYEQYF
>TRBV10-2|.|TRBJ2-5|once
TGCGCCAGCAGTGAGTCGCTAACCCAGTACTTC
CASSESLTQYF
>TRBV30|.|TRBJ1-1|.
TGTGCCTGGCTCGCAGTCCAGGGTTGGTGGACTGAAGCTTTCTTT
CAWLAVQGWWTEAFF
>TRBV3-1/TRBV3-2|TRBD1|TRBJ1-3|.
TGTGCCAGCAGTCGCGGACAGGGGGCGGACACCATATATTTT
CASSRGQGADTIYF
>TRBV10-3|.|TRBJ1-3|.
TGTGCCATCAGCCCACGTCACGGAGCTGGAAACACCATATATTTT
CAISPRHGAGNTIYF
>TRBV7-9|.|TRBJ1-2|.
TGTGCCAGCAGCCCGGACAGAGGCTATGGCTACACCTTC
CASSPDRGYGYTF
>TRBV4-2|.|TRBJ1-1|.
TGTGCCAGCAGCCAACCGACAGGGAACACTGAAGCTTTCTTT
CASSQPTGNTEAFF
>TRBV7-2|.|TRBJ2-7|.
TGTGCCAGCAGCCCCCCCAGCGATTTAGGTAGTGGCTACGAGCAGTACTTC
CASSPPSDLGSGYEQYF
>TRBV27|.|TRBJ1-3|.
TGTGCCAGCAGTTTCACAGGGTTCTCTGGAAACACCATATATTTT
CASSFTGFSGNTIYF
>TRBV10-2|TRBD1|TRBJ1-1|.
TGCGCCAGCACCCGACAGGGGGAGGGTGAAGCTTTCTTT
CASTRQGEGEAFF
>TRBV7-5|.|TRBJ1-1|.
TGTGCCAGAAGTCTCCCACTGGACACTGAAGCTTTCTTT
CARSLPLDTEAFF
>TRBV4-3|TRBD2|TRBJ2-2|.
TGCGCCAGCAGCCAAGATCCTGCGGGGGGGCCAATCGGGGAGCTGTTTTTT
CASSQDPAGGPIGELFF
>TRBV6-2/TRBV6-3|TRBD2|TRBJ2-1|.
TGTGCCAGCAGCCAGGGACTAGCGGGGGGGTTTGAGCAGTTCTTC
CASSQGLAGGFEQFF
>TRBV27|TRBD2|TRBJ2-2|.
TGTGCCACCCAAGCGGGGGGCTTCCTCGGGGAGCTGTTTTTT
CATQAGGFLGELFF
>TRBV7-9|.|TRBJ2-2|.
TGTGCCAGCAGCACAGGGTCGGCCGGGGAGCTGTTTTTT
CASSTGSAGELFF
>TRBV5-1|.|TRBJ2-1|.
TGCGCCAGCAGCTTGGTAGCCGAGGTGGGAGTTAATCCCCAATCGATGCAGTTCTTC
CASSLVAEVGVNPQSMQFF
>TRBV7-3|.|TRBJ1-2|once
TGTGCCAGCAGCCCCGGGACATACTATGGCTACACCTTC
CASSPGTYYGYTF
>TRBV2|TRBD2|TRBJ2-3|.
TGTGCCAGCAGGTTAGCGGGGTTTAGCACAGATACGCAGTATTTT
CASRLAGFSTDTQYF
>TRBV10-3|TRBD2|TRBJ2-3|.
TGTGCCATCAATGCCGGACTAGCGGGGAGCACAGATACGCAGTATTTT
CAINAGLAGSTDTQYF
>TRBV27|TRBD1|TRBJ1-6|.
TGTGCCAGCAGTTTACTCACAGGGGTACCCTATAATTCACCCCTCCACTTT
CASSLLTGVPYNSPLHF
>TRBV7-9|TRBD2|TRBJ2-3|.
TGTGCCAGCAGCTTCAGGACTAGCGGGGTCGGGCCAGATACGCAGTATTTT
CASSFRTSGVGPDTQYF
>TRBV14|.|TRBJ2-5|.
TGTGCCAGCAGCCAAAGGGACTTCGTGGTGGAGACCCAGTACTTC
CASSQRDFVVETQYF
>TRBV3-1/TRBV3-2|TRBD1|TRBJ1-5|.
TGTGCCAGCAGTCCGGACAGGTTTATGCATCAGCCCCAGCATTTT
CASSPDRFMHQPQHF
>TRBV19|.|TRBJ1-2|.
TGTGCCACCTCCCTAACGCGGGACTCCGACCTAACTGGCTACACCTTC
CATSLTRDSDLTGYTF